This TCR beta chain came from a study of shared clonotypes between healthy human individuals (dated by TCRdb to the early 2020s). Background for the entire study: The cohort comprised a couple of women and a few men aged 18 to 49 years. For each donor, three plates each were used for CD4 naive and CD4 memory, two plates were used for CD8 naive, and one plate was used for CD8 memory. Blood TCR repertoires of five healthy adults were deeply sequenced to estimate repertoire size and the extent of clonotype sharing between individuals. To increase sequencing depth and limit assay-specific biases, different laboratories used diverse techniques to prepare libraries and sequence TCR repertoires. Each donor's leukapheresis produced roughly between about 0.85 and 10 billion PBMCs. What the work shows at the level of the full study, not this receptor alone: Because the study included a small number of donors, the genetic and exposure-history diversity represented was limited. Across several donors, about 5% of naive CD4, around 3.3% of naive CD8, roughly 2.3% of memory CD4, and 0.4% to 0.45% of memory CD8 clonotypes were shared. Estimated clonotype richness was generally larger for naive than for memory subsets. Sampling was restricted to blood, and TCR repertoires in tissue are likely to differ from TCR repertoires in blood. Clonotypes shared by all four sorted-subset donors showed higher generation probabilities than non-shared clonotypes. Even with the large sequencing depth, rarefaction of the sorted-subset datasets indicated that sequencing was incomplete. Pairwise subsampling led to the expectation that sequencing depth would affect the degree of clonotype sharing among donors.

A distance of 14 bases separates the germline ends of V and J, which lose 0 bases and 6 bases respectively. The CDR1 and CDR2 encoded by the germline V gene are SGHRS and YFSETQ. The CDR3 sequence holds 15 residues, the cysteine and phenylalanine included. Only CDR3 DNA remains: 45 bases, in frame from the first base. The donors were healthy, HIV-negative adults with no recently reported acute infections or vaccinations. Every donor was a Caucasian adult residing in Nashville, Tennessee, USA. CD4+ T cells were enriched by magnetic negative selection; naive cells were then positively selected on CD45RA, and the negative fraction formed the memory subset. Blood was collected by leukapheresis, and PBMCs were isolated by Ficoll-Histopaque density gradient centrifugation and then cryopreserved in liquid nitrogen vapor phase. Analytical flow cytometry was used to check the purity and quantity of each magnetically sorted T cell population. Genomic DNA was isolated from every sorted fraction and measured by UV absorbance on a Nanodrop 2000c.

This clone showed up just once. What this receptor recognizes is not known. Base qualities are not provided; no much larger clone lies one nucleotide away. TCR CDR3 regions were amplified from genomic DNA by multiplex PCR using the deep immunoSEQ assay. Extracted genomic DNA from each cell subset was distributed evenly across all wells of several immunoSEQ 96-well plates, and each plate was treated as a replicate. Each replicate PCR for sorted subsets received around 200 ng genomic DNA, equal to some 32,000 T cell genomes. Purified libraries were quantified with a Qubit 3.0 fluorometer, sized on a Bioanalyzer 2100, and re-quantified with the KAPA Library Quantification kit. A separate single-read 150-cycle Illumina NextSeq 550 flow cell was used to sequence each immunoSEQ 96-well plate. The original methods were these. The immunoSEQ output contained only junctional sequences without quality scores, so filtering could not match that applied to full-length reads. To assign V/J genes and CDR3, sequences were annotated using PyIR, a Python wrapper for IgBLAST v1.9, with IMGT germline references. Reads with weak V/J assignments (E-value above 1e-6), missing CDR3, stop codons, out-of-frame junctions, or ambiguous translated residues were removed. V3J clonotypes were defined as sequences sharing the same inferred V gene, J gene, and CDR3 amino acid sequence. Percentage overlap between repertoires was computed as shared unique clonotypes divided by the size of the smaller repertoire. Three approaches were used to assess repertoire richness: RTK rarefaction, the Chao1 estimator, and Recon v2.1 estimates of unobserved clonotypes. OLGA was used to compute generation probabilities for all TCRbeta clonotypes that the gDNA method yielded from a few donors. TCRdb carries this immuneACCESS record with in-frame sequences only. Its versions omit some clonotypes, under half of them owing to an unresolved V gene in the studies checked, with the rest unexplained. That table is the source of V, J and clone size, and D and trimming were worked out from the DNA. The sample profile shows over 2 million clones; roughly 90% of them were found once. The ten top clones hold around 0.4% of the sample.

The sample was naive CD4+ T cells from PBMCs. According to the study, the label for this sample's cell subset or site signals: CD45RA+ positively selected. Rearrangement joined TRBV5-1 to TRBJ2-3; a tentative D call is TRBD1 (5 bases match). The clonotype comes from a man aged 18 to 30 in good health. Some clones in this sample may be carry-over from other donors' samples. The CDR3 region: CASSLGLHRSDTQYF. The DNA sequence is TGCGCCAGCAGCTTGGGCCTCCACAGGTCGGATACGCAGTATTTT. Here the CDR3 is joined to the reference TRBV5-1 and TRBJ2-3 genes, and the full variable domain is: KAGVTQTPRYLIKTRGQQVTLSCSPISGHRSVSWYQQTPGQGLQFLFEYFSETQRNKGNFPGRFSGRQFSNSRSEMNVSTLELGDSALYLCASSLGLHRSDTQYFGPGTRLTVL.